This T cell receptor (beta chain) is drawn from a study of CD8 T cells in Susac syndrome. Study-level points and caveats: Only a relatively small number of individuals were included in the TCR sequencing and HLA analysis.

With regard to this clonotype: The antigen remains undetermined.

The germline V and J ends were trimmed by 2 bases and 6 bases, with 11 bases remaining between them. The germline V gene has CDR1 SGHDT and CDR2 YYEEEE. This CDR3 is built from 14 residues. RNA in amounts of roughly 0.5 to 1 ug was reverse transcribed with random hexamers. TCRdb called the immunoSEQ multiplex PCR reads again in MiXCR, with one record for every CDR3 protein. The sample carries roughly 80,000 distinct CDR3 sequences, under 95% recorded once. Negative isolation was applied to CD8+ and CD4+ T cells, and FACS enrichment was applied to TEMRA cells. The gene calls are TRBV5-6 and TRBJ1-4, with no clear D. The sequence was obtained from a human donor with Susac syndrome. Sequences were obtained from CD4+ T cells from PBMCs. CDR3 in amino acids: CASSFVGLDEKLFF. The CDR3 bases are TGTGCCAGCAGCTTCGTGGGTCTGGATGAAAAACTGTTTTTT. The variable domain in full, with the rest retrieved from reference TRBV5-6 and TRBJ1-4, is DAGVTQSPTHLIKTRGQQVTLRCSPKSGHDTVSWYQQALGQGPQFIFQYYEEEERQRGNFPDRFSGHQFPNYSSELNVNALLLGDSALYLCASSFVGLDEKLFFGSGTQLSVL.